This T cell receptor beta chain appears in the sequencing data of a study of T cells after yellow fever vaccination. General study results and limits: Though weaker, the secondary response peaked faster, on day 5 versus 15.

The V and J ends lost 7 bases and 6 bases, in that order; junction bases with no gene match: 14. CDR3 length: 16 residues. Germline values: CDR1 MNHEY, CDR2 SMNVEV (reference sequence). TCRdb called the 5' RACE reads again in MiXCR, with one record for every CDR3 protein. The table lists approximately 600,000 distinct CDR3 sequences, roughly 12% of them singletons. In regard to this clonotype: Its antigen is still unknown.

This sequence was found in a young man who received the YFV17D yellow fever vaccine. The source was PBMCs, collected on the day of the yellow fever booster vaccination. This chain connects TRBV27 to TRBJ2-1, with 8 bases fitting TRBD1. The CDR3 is CASTPASGQVLNEQFF. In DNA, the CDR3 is TGTGCCAGCACCCCCGCTTCGGGACAGGTTCTCAATGAGCAGTTCTTC.